The rows below give T cell receptor beta chains drawn from one sample of a study of blood T cell repertoires in COVID-19. The table came from immunoSEQ multiplex PCR; TCRdb's copy has only in-frame clones and leaves some out. This table has 45,000 to 70,000 clones, about 88% appearing once. Sequencing was performed on peripheral blood. The receptor set was obtained from a woman aged 55-70 years with active COVID-19. Both conserved end residues are part of each CDR3. A D gene is named only where the DNA matches it firmly. Rows may omit the clone size; those that give it use once, few, many or a size class.

d_call clone_size j_call v_call cdr3_length cdr3_nt cdr3_aa
. once TRBJ2-1 TRBV18 13 TGTGCCAGCTCACCACCCAACAGGTTCGAGCAGTTCTTC CASSPPNRFEQFF
. . TRBJ2-1 TRBV4-2 13 TGTGCCAGCAGCCAAGATAGGCCGGGGGTGAGGTTCTTC CASSQDRPGVRFF
. few TRBJ1-1 TRBV18 14 TGTGCCAGCTCACCAGCGGGAGGGAACACTGAAGCTTTCTTT CASSPAGGNTEAFF
. . TRBJ1-2 TRBV2 13 TGTGCCAGCAGGCCGGGAGCTAACTATGGCTACACCTTC CASRPGANYGYTF
. . TRBJ1-6 TRBV9 14 TGTGCCAGCAGCGGGGTTACAGGGCTATCACCCCTCCACTTT CASSGVTGLSPLHF
. . TRBJ1-2 TRBV5-1 14 TGCGCCAGCAGCTTGGGACGGGGAGGCTATGGCTACACCTTC CASSLGRGGYGYTF
TRBD1 . TRBJ2-2 TRBV6-4 16 TGTGCCAGCAGCCCCGGGACAGGGGTTGGCACCGGGGAGCTGTTTTTT CASSPGTGVGTGELFF
. once TRBJ2-7 TRBV10-3 14 TGTGCCATCAGTGAGTCTGGCAGGGGAGACGAGCAGTACTTC CAISESGRGDEQYF
TRBD2 . TRBJ2-2 TRBV6-5 15 TGTGCCAGCAGTTACTCGGGGGGGGGCACCGGGGAGCTGTTTTTT CASSYSGGGTGELFF
TRBD2 . TRBJ2-3 TRBV5-1 17 TGCGCCAGCAGCTCCCCTCTAGCGGGGGGATTCACAGATACGCAGTATTTT CASSSPLAGGFTDTQYF
TRBD2 . TRBJ2-1 TRBV6-2/TRBV6-3 15 TGTGCCAGCAGTAATAGCGGGGGGGGTTACAATGAGCAGTTCTTC CASSNSGGGYNEQFF
. . TRBJ2-7 TRBV12-3/TRBV12-4 13 TGTGCCAGCACCATGACAGGAGACTACGAGCAGTACTTC CASTMTGDYEQYF
. . TRBJ1-2 TRBV6-6 16 TGTGCCAGCAGTTTCAACCCCAGCGGGGGCAACTATGGCTACACCTTC CASSFNPSGGNYGYTF
TRBD1 . TRBJ2-3 TRBV3-1/TRBV3-2 16 TGTGCCAGCAGCCGGCGACAGGGGGCTATCACAGATACGCAGTATTTT CASSRRQGAITDTQYF
. few TRBJ2-1 TRBV10-3 17 TGTGCCATCAGCGGGCTGAGAACAGGGAGCTCCTACAATGAGCAGTTCTTC CAISGLRTGSSYNEQFF
. . TRBJ1-2 TRBV4-1 13 TGCGCCAGCAGCCAAGAGTTTTCGGGAGGCTACACCTTC CASSQEFSGGYTF
TRBD1 few TRBJ2-7 TRBV15 15 TGTGCCACCAGCAAAAGGACAGGGAGCTCCTACGAGCAGTACTTC CATSKRTGSSYEQYF
TRBD1 . TRBJ1-5 TRBV10-2 16 TGCGCCAGCAGTGAGGGACAGAGGACAGGGGGGCAGCCCCAGCATTTT CASSEGQRTGGQPQHF
. few TRBJ2-3 TRBV7-3 13 TGTGCCAGCAGCTGGGGGCCCGCAGATACGCAGTATTTT CASSWGPADTQYF
TRBD2 few TRBJ2-2 TRBV5-5 15 TGTGCCAGCAGCTCCACCGCGGGGGACACCGGGGAGCTGTTTTTT CASSSTAGDTGELFF
. . TRBJ1-5 TRBV6-6 15 TGTGCCAGCAGTTACTCAAGGGGCACCAATCAGCCCCAGCATTTT CASSYSRGTNQPQHF